Below, 13 T cell receptor beta chains from the same sample are listed, as sequenced in a study of OX40 agonist ivuxolimab in advanced cancers. Some clones are missing from TCRdb's copy, which holds only in-frame ones; the method was immunoSEQ multiplex PCR. This table has about 31,000 clones, approximately 86% appearing once. The sequencing used CD4+ or CD8+ T cells sorted from blood, collected in a trial of the OX40 agonist ivuxolimab. The receptors were sampled from an adult with an advanced solid tumor such as melanoma, head and neck, liver or kidney cancer.

The V gene is TRBV4-1, the J gene TRBJ1-1; the D is unclear. There are 15 residues in the CDR3. Germline V gene data show CDR1 as MGHRA and CDR2 as YSYEKL. Trimming shortened V by 2 bases and J by 0 bases, and 10 bases separated the two germline ends. The CDR3 loop is CASSQPTDLNTEAFF. For the CDR3, the DNA is TGCGCCAGCAGCCAACCTACAGATCTGAACACTGAAGCTTTCTTT.

This chain joins TRBV9 and TRBJ1-2; possibly TRBD1 for D (6 bases). V lost 0 bases to trimming and J lost 7 bases, with 19 bases between them. The germline V gene has CDR1 SGDLS and CDR2 YYNGEE. The length of the CDR3 is 16 residues. Written as DNA, the CDR3 is TGTGCCAGCAGCGTAGAGGGGGGGCAGGCCCTAGGTGGCTACACCTTC. Translating it yields CASSVEGGQALGGYTF.

The chain has TRBV20-1 and TRBJ2-7; D might be TRBD1 (6 bases). The germline V gene has CDR1 DFQATT and CDR2 SNEGSKA (reference sequence). V lost 5 bases to trimming and J lost 13 bases, with 9 bases between them. This CDR3 has 8 amino acids. This chain's CDR3 is CSAPDRYF. The DNA of the CDR3 is TGCAGTGCTCCGGACAGATACTTC.

The chain couples TRBV27 to TRBJ2-1, with D unresolved. The CDR3 covers 15 residues. Germline CDR1 reads MNHEY; CDR2 reads SMNVEV (reference sequence). V shed 6 bases and J shed 0 bases, with 12 bases lying between them. CDR3 in DNA: TGTGCCAGCAGAGTACAGAAGAGCTCCTACAATGAGCAGTTCTTC. It translates to CASRVQKSSYNEQFF.

V is TRBV18 and J is TRBJ2-1; D uncertain. From germline, CDR1 is KGHSH and CDR2 LQKENI. Trimming left V 2 bases short and J 10 bases short, with 9 bases between. The CDR3 loop spans 12 amino acids. The CDR3 DNA reads as TGTGCCAGCTCACCAGGGAACGCGGAGCAGTTCTTC. Translating it yields CASSPGNAEQFF.

This clone was seen more than once but under ten times. This chain links TRBV4-3 with TRBJ2-1, with a tentative D call TRBD2 (6 bases). V was trimmed by 0 bases and J by 12 bases, leaving 24 bases between them. Germline CDR1 is LGHNA and CDR2 is YSLEER. There are 17 residues in the CDR3. CDR3 residues: CASSQDFEFTTLGGQFF. The CDR3, as DNA: TGCGCCAGCAGCCAAGATTTTGAGTTCACCACCCTGGGGGGGCAGTTCTTC.

This clone was detected only a few times. This chain uses TRBV7-9 with TRBJ2-1; either TRBD1 or TRBD2 may fit D (5 bases each). The CDR3 is 13 amino acids. V gave up 3 bases and J gave up 10 bases, with 13 bases separating them. CDR1 SEHNR and CDR2 FQNEAQ come from the germline V gene (reference sequence). The CDR3 coding sequence is TGTGCCAGCAGCTTTTTATTAGGGACGGAGCAGTTCTTC. It specifies CASSFLLGTEQFF.

This clone has ten or more counts. The chain is built from TRBV9 and TRBJ2-1; D ambiguous. The V end lost 3 bases, the J end lost 5 bases, and 18 bases lay between the germline ends. In germline, CDR1 is SGDLS, CDR2 YYNGEE. This CDR3 region has 16 residues. This chain's CDR3 is CASSASSVTPHNEQFF. CDR3 in DNA: TGTGCCAGCAGCGCATCCTCAGTGACCCCTCACAATGAGCAGTTCTTC.

The chain is built from TRBV4-1 and TRBJ2-7; 7 nucleotides line up with TRBD2. The CDR3 length is 15 residues. The germline V gene has CDR1 MGHRA and CDR2 YSYEKL. With 0 bases clipped from V and 2 bases from J, the junction kept 4 bases outside the gene matches. CDR3 nucleotide sequence: TGCGCCAGCAGCCAAGAGGCCAGCGGGGCCTACGAGCAGTACTTC. This encodes CASSQEASGAYEQYF.

The sample holds one count of this clone. The chain employs TRBV10-3 and TRBJ2-3; D remains unclear. Germline V gives CDR1 ENHRY, CDR2 SYGVKD. The germline V and J ends were trimmed by 2 bases and 4 bases, with 13 bases remaining between them. This CDR3 contains 15 residues. CDR3 loop: CAISESPGFADTQYF. CDR3 DNA sequence: TGTGCCATCAGTGAGAGTCCCGGGTTCGCAGATACGCAGTATTTT.

By frequency in the sample, this clone is medium-sized (0.01 to 0.1%). The rearrangement links TRBV4-3 to TRBJ1-1; D gene unclear. Germline lookup yields CDR1 LGHNA and CDR2 YSLEER. V gave up 1 base and J gave up 6 bases, with 15 bases separating them. The CDR3 has 15 amino acids. The CDR3 DNA sequence: TGCGCCAGCAGCCAAGCCCGCTACAGCGGCTCTGAAGCTTTCTTT. This sequence encodes CASSQARYSGSEAFF.

This sequence joins TRBV9 and TRBJ2-7; D uncertain. Germline V gene data show CDR1 as SGDLS and CDR2 as YYNGEE. This CDR3 is 15 amino acids long. Trimming took off 0 bases at V and 1 base at J, with 11 bases between the two ends. CDR3: CASSVDGGESYEQYF. The CDR3 DNA is TGTGCCAGCAGCGTAGATGGCGGAGAATCCTACGAGCAGTACTTC.

The chain employs TRBV7-9 and TRBJ1-4; D is uncertain. Germline CDR1 and CDR2: SEHNR and FQNEAQ (reference sequence). CDR3 length: 14 amino acids. V was pared by 3 bases and J by 6 bases, with 11 bases between. CDR3 DNA sequence: TGTGCCAGCAGCTTCCTCATGGAGGATGAAAAACTGTTTTTT. Residues: CASSFLMEDEKLFF.